This T cell receptor (beta chain) was recorded in a study of graft-versus-host responses after intestinal transplantation. Looking at the study overall: Anti-thymocyte globulin induction preceded two to four years of tacrolimus and steroid maintenance in all recipients. Study results and caveats: Recipient bone marrow held GvH clones, some seen earlier in ileum or blood.

Sequenced by immunoSEQ multiplex PCR; TCRdb stores in-frame clones only, minus some. The table includes approximately 97,000 clones, 85% to 95% detected once. Points on this clone: Its antigen is not identified.

The sequence derives from a human donor who was the organ donor for an intestinal transplant. Source: unstimulated CD8+ T cells sorted from spleen or lymph node cells, taken before transplant.

The CDR3 spells CASSEPITGTSYEQYF. CDR3 DNA sequence: TGCGCCAGCAGTGAGCCTATCACCGGGACTAGCTACGAGCAGTACTTC. The chain joins TRBV10-2 to TRBJ2-7; 8 bases agree with TRBD2. J gave up 3 bases and V 2 bases, and 9 bases lay outside the gene matches. The CDR3 is made up of 16 amino acids. The germline V gene has CDR1 WSHSY and CDR2 SAAADI.